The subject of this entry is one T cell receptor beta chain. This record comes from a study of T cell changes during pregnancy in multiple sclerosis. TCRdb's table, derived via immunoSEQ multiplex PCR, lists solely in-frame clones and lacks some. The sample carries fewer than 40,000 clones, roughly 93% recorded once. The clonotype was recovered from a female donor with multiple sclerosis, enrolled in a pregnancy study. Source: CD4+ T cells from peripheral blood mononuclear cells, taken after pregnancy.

As DNA, the CDR3 is TGTGCCAGCACCCGACAGGGTTACTATGGCTACACCTTC. Its translation is CASTRQGYYGYTF. This sequence joins TRBV7-2 and TRBJ1-2; TRBD1 matches at 7 bases. CDR3 size: 13 residues. Looked up from germline, CDR1 is SGHTA and CDR2 is FQGNSA. V trimming: 7 bases; J trimming: 3 bases; junction bases outside the gene matches: 5.